The sequence of this TCR beta chain was determined in a study of regulatory T cells in long-lasting Graves disease. Across the study: The definition of persistent Graves' disease was over 5 years of antithyroid drugs with positive TSH receptor antibodies.

CDR3 length: 14 amino acids. Trimming took 6 bases from V and 1 from J, leaving 14 bases between them. The germline CDR1 and CDR2 sequences are SGDLS and YYNGEE. Time point here: persistent/refractory GD, antithyroid drugs over 5 years with positive TRAb. RNA from PBMCs was the source of the TCR library. Criteria from the American Thyroid Association guidelines were applied to diagnose Graves' disease. On this clonotype itself: Its antigen is unknown.

Study results and caveats: TRBV28, TRBJ1-2 and TRBJ2-5 were favored in persistent disease. Persistent Graves' cases showed lower TCR diversity than newly diagnosed cases.

With iRepertoire HTBI primers and Arm-PCR of CDR3 regions, TCR beta libraries were built. MiXCR was run by TCRdb on the multiplex PCR reads, yielding one entry per CDR3 protein. The table records around 450,000 distinct CDR3 sequences, roughly 21% of them present only once. Sequences were derived from peripheral blood mononuclear cells (PBMCs), sampled when the disease was refractory, from a patient treated with antithyroid drugs. This clonotype originated in a female donor with Graves disease. The chain uses TRBV9 and TRBJ2-7, with a tentative D call TRBD2 (6 bases). Here the CDR3 DNA reads TGTGCCAGCACGGAGGACGGAGGGTCCTACGAGCAGTACTTC. It yields the protein CASTEDGGSYEQYF.